This paragraph covers one T cell receptor (beta chain) sequence. This clonotype occurred many times. It lacks a known antigen. The germline gene is not matched at one end of the junction; a read error may be the cause. These data come from a study of blood T cells in healthy people across ages (dated by TCRdb to between 2014 and 2017). For context, the study as a whole: In model experiments, template switching captured roughly one uniquely barcoded TCR beta cDNA molecule for every two T cells. Four age groups were formed from the donors: young (average about 16 years), middle-aged (less than 40), aged (approximately 60) and long-lived (more than 75). Two additional independent replicas of 1 million unique cDNA reads from the same blood draw were analyzed for two donors (one aged 18 to 30 and one aged 80 or older). To avoid experimental bias, donors of different ages were spread randomly across the sequencing lanes. To track age-related changes in TCR beta repertoire diversity, the study relied on deep sequencing normalized with unique cDNA molecular identifiers.

Donors were around 37 systemically healthy Caucasian individuals from Russia aged about 6 to 100 years. Each donor gave ten milliliters of peripheral blood, drawn into EDTA-treated Vacutainer tubes. Ficoll-Paque density-gradient centrifugation was used to isolate PBMCs, with at least 6.5 million per sample. Total RNA, at least 6 micrograms per sample, was extracted from PBMCs with Trizol reagent. For every donor, an aliquot of PBMCs went through flow cytometry to measure the percentages of naive CD45RAhigh/CD27high T cells. Libraries were made using 5' RACE. Sequencing used an Illumina HiSeq 2500. The second PCR ran for about 6 to 11 cycles and used a J-beta primer mix along with a sample-barcoded 5' primer. Each TCR beta cDNA molecule received a unique molecular identifier from a template-switch 5' adaptor carrying 12 random nucleotides. At least 3 million CDR3-containing paired-end reads were obtained from each sample. First-strand cDNA synthesis was performed from all RNA using the Mint cDNA synthesis kit, with priming by a TRBC-specific oligonucleotide. After uracil-DNA glycosylase treatment, a first 18-cycle PCR used universal primers M1SS and BC2_uni_R on all cDNA. Under the source paper's analysis protocol: For normalization, 1 million high-quality reads, each with a distinct molecular identifier, were randomly selected from each sample. Reads with shared molecular identifiers were discarded instead of being binned into consensus sequences. MiTCR, run with a Q25 quality threshold and the strictest error-elimination algorithm, handled CDR3 identification, clonotype clustering and error correction. A nonparametric unseen species model with Euler transformation was used to estimate lower-bound total TCR beta diversity. The public reads were quality trimmed at Q25 with fastp and then assembled into clones with MiXCR by TCRdb, keeping productive beta chains. Identical CDR3 proteins give one entry, which carries the most common genes and DNA. The V and J calls come from TCRdb's annotation, not from the publication. Across this sample there are about 1.6 million distinct CDR3 sequences, with around 35% seen only once. The ten biggest clones cover around 11% of the sample.

Points the paper makes about the study in general: Compared with the aged group, the long-lived group had more naive CD4+ T cells, fewer expanded clones and increased TCR diversity, suggesting age selection. Observed TCR beta diversity per million T cells fell roughly linearly with age, and a significant reduction was already apparent by age roughly 41. There was a strong correlation between observed TCR beta diversity and the percentage of naive T cells measured by flow cytometry. Because donor CMV infection status was unknown, age-related changes in expanded clonotypes were potentially confounded. Because profiling used bulk unsorted PBMCs, naive and antigen-experienced compartments could not be compared conclusively. Estimates of total diversity from one million sequenced T cells were regarded as lower bounds and underestimates.

The CDR3 sequence holds 14 residues, the cysteine and phenylalanine included. Kept here is only the CDR3 DNA, which spans 42 bases and is read in frame from base 1. Based on the germline V gene, the CDR1 and CDR2 sequences are SGHRS and YFSETQ. Material for sequencing was blood. Rearrangement joined TRBV5-1 to TRBJ2-7; the D gene is possibly TRBD2, with 6 bases matching. This sequence was found in a woman aged 30 to 39 in good health. In nucleotides, the sequence is TGTGCCAGCAGTTTGTTGCGGGGATCCTACGAGCAGTACTTC. It encodes CASSLLRGSYEQYF.